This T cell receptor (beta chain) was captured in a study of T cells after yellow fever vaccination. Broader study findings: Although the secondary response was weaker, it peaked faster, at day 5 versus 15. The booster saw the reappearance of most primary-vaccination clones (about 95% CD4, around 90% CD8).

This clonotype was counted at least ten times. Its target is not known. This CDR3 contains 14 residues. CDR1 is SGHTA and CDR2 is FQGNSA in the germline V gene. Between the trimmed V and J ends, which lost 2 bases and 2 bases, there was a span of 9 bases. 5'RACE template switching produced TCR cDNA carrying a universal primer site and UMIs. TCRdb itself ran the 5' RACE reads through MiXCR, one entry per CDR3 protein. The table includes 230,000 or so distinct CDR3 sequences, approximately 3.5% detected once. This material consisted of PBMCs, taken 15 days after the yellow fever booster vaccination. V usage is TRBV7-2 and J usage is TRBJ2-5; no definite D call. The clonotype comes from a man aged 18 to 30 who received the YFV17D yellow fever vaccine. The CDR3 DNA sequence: TGTGCCAGCAGCTTAAGGCCAGTACAAGAGACCCAGTACTTC. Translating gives CASSLRPVQETQYF.